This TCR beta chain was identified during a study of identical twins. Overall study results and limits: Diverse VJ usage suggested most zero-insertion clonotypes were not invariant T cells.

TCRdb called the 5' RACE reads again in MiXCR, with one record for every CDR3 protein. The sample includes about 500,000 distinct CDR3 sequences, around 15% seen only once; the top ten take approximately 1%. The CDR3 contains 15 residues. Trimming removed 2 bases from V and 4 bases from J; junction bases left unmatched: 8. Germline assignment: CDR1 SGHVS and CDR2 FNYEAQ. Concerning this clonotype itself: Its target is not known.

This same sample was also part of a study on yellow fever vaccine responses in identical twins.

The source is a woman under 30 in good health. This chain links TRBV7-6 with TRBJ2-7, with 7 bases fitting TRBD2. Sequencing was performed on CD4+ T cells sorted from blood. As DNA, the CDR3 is TGTGCCAGCAGCTTAAATCCTAGCGGCGATTACGAGCAGTACTTC. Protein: CASSLNPSGDYEQYF.